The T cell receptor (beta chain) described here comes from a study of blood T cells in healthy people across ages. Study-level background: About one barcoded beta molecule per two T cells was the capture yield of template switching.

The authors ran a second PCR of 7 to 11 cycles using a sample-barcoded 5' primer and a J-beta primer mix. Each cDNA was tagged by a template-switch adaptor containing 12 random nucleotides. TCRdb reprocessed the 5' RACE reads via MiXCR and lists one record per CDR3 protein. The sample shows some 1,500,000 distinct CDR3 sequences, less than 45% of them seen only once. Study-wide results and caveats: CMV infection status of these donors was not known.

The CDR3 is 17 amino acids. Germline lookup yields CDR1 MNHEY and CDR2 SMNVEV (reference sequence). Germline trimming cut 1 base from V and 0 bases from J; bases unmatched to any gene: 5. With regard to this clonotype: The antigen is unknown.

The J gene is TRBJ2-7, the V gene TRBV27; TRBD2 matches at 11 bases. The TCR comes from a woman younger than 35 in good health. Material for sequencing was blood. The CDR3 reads CASSLWRLAGNSYEQYF. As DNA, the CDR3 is TGTGCCAGCAGTTTATGGAGACTAGCGGGAAACTCCTACGAGCAGTACTTC.